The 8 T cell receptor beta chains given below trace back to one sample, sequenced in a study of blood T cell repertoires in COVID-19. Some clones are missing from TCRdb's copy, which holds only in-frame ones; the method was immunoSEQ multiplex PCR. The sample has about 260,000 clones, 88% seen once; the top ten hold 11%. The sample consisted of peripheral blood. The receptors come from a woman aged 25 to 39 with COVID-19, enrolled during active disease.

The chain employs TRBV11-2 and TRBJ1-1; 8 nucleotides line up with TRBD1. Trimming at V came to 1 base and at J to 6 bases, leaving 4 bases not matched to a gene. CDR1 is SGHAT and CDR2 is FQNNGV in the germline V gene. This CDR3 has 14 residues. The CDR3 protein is CASSLVTGGSEAFF. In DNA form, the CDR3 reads TGTGCCAGCAGCTTAGTCACAGGGGGTTCTGAAGCTTTCTTT.

For the CDR3, the DNA is TGTGCCAGCAGTTCCAGGACAGGGCTTCTTAGCTCACCCCTCCACTTT. Its protein product is CASSSRTGLLSSPLHF. The chain combines TRBV6-5 with TRBJ1-6; 8 bases fit TRBD1. With V trimmed by 4 bases and J by 10 bases, 12 bases remained unmatched. Germline V lookup: CDR1 MNHEY, CDR2 SVGAGI. This CDR3 contains 16 residues.

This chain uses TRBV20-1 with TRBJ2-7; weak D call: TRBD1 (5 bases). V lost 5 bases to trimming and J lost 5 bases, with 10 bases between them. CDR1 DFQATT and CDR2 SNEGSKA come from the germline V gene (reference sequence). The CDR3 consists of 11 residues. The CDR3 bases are TGCAGTGCTTCGGACAACCACGAGCAGTACTTC. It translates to CSASDNHEQYF.

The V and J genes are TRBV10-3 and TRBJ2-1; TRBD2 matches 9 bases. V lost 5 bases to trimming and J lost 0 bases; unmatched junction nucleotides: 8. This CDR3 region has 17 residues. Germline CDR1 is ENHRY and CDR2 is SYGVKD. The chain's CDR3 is CAISPVISGSSYNEQFF. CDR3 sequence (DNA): TGTGCCATCAGTCCGGTCATTAGCGGGAGCTCCTACAATGAGCAGTTCTTC.

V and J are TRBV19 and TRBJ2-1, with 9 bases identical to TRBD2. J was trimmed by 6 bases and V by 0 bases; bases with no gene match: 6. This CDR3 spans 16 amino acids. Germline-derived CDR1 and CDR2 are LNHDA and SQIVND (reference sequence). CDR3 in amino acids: CASSIDQGGRVNEQFF. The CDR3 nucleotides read TGTGCCAGTAGTATAGATCAGGGCGGGAGGGTCAATGAGCAGTTCTTC.

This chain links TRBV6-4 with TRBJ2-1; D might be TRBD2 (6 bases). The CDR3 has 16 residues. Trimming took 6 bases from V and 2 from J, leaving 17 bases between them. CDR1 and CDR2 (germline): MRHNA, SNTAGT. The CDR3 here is CASSLLGGLPYNEQFF. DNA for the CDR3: TGTGCCAGCAGCCTACTTGGGGGACTCCCCTACAATGAGCAGTTCTTC.

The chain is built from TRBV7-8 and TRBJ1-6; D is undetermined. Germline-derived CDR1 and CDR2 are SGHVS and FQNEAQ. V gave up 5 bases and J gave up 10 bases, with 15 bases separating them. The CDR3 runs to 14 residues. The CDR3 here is CASSPRPGISPLHF. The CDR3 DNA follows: TGTGCCAGCAGCCCCCGCCCCGGGATCTCACCCCTCCACTTT.

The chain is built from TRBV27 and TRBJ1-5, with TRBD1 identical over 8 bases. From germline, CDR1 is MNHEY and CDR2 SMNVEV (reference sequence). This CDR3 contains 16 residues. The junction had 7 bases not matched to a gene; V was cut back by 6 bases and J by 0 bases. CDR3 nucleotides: TGTGCCAGCAGAGACAGGGGTGTTTATAGCAATCAGCCCCAGCATTTT. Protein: CASRDRGVYSNQPQHF.